Many counts were recorded for the clone carrying this TCR beta chain. Its antigen is unknown. By 5'RACE with 10-nucleotide random UMIs, the cDNA was made. TCRdb passed the 5' RACE reads through MiXCR, listing each CDR3 protein once. The repertoire holds 77,000 or so distinct CDR3 sequences, with around a tenth as singletons. This sample was taken from a study of neurological immune-mediated disorders. Study outcomes and limitations: None of the CDR3 amino acid sequences of expanded clones were shared across subjects, and this suggested private repertoires in all groups.

Trimming took 5 bases from V and 1 from J, leaving 6 bases between them. Germline-derived CDR1 and CDR2 are SGHRS and YFSETQ. This CDR3 spans 12 amino acids. J is TRBJ1-1 and V is TRBV5-1; tentatively, D is TRBD1 (5 bases). Sequencing was done on a sample of PBMCs. This receptor was taken from a man in his fifties in good health. The DNA for the CDR3 is TGCGCCAGCAGGGGGGAGAACACTGAAGCTTTCTTT. It encodes CASRGENTEAFF.